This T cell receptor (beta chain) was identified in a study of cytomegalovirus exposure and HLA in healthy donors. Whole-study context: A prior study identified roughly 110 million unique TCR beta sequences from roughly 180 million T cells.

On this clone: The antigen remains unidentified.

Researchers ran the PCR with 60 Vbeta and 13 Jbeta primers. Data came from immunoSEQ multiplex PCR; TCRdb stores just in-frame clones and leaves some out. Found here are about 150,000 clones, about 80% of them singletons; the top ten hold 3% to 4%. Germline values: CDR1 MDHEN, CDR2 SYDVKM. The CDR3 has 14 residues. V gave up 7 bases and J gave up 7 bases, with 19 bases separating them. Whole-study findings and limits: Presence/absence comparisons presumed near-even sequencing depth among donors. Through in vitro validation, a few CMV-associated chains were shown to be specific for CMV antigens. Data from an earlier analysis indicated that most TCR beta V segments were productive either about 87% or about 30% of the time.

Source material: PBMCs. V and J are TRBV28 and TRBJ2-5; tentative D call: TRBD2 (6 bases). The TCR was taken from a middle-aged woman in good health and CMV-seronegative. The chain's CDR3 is CASTRGGGRGTQYF. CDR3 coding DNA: TGTGCCAGCACTAGGGGAGGCGGCCGGGGGACCCAGTACTTC.